The text below deals with one T cell receptor (beta chain). Its antigen remains unknown. The sample has other DNA sequences that encode this CDR3 too. This record comes from a study of shared clonotypes between healthy human individuals. General study findings and limits: Clonotypes which were not shared had lower generation probabilities than clonotypes that all four donors shared.

The study ran the assay at deep level. Replicate sorted-subset PCRs were loaded with 150 to 250 ng DNA, 31,000 or so T cell genomes. Libraries were prepared by immunoSEQ multiplex PCR; TCRdb keeps only in-frame clonotypes and omits some of them. The table records over 2,000,000 clones, 93% of them present only once. Germline assignment: CDR1 SGDLS and CDR2 YYNGEE. The CDR3 spans 13 residues. The ends were cut back, 0 bases at V and 4 bases at J, with 6 bases in the middle. Cells designated naive CD8 were CD45RO-negative and were positively selected for CCR7, with terminally differentiated effector memory CD45RA+ cells excluded. All of the donors resided in Nashville, Tennessee, and each was a Caucasian adult.

This TCR came from a man aged 18 to 35 in good health. Some clones in this sample may be carry-over from other donors' samples. Sequencing was performed on naive CD8+ T cells from PBMCs. V gene TRBV9 combines with J gene TRBJ2-3; D unclear. CDR3 amino acids: CASSVGGADTQYF. For the CDR3, the DNA is TGTGCCAGCAGCGTAGGAGGCGCAGATACGCAGTATTTT.